This T cell receptor beta chain was documented in a study of shared clonotypes between healthy human individuals. Naive CD8 cells were CD45RO-negative, positively selected for CCR7, excluding terminally differentiated effector memory CD45RA+ cells. Points from the study as a whole: Lower generation probabilities were found for non-shared clonotypes than for those shared by all four donors.

Looked up from germline, CDR1 is LGHNA and CDR2 is YNFKEQ. This CDR3 is built from 12 residues. V lost 3 bases to trimming and J lost 2 bases, with 4 bases between them. Of note for this clone: Its cognate antigen is unknown. This CDR3 is also generated by other DNA sequences in the sample.

Every subset had its genomic DNA shared out evenly among several immunoSEQ plates. Original handling: ImmunoSEQ output lacked quality scores and full-length reads, limiting matched filtering. Profiling relied on immunoSEQ multiplex PCR, and the TCRdb table lists in-frame clones only, not all of them. The D gene and trimming were derived from the DNA, and the V and J assignments and clone size from that table. The sample has approximately 810,000 clones, around 93% seen once. The sequence was obtained from a man aged 30 to 45 in good health. The genes are TRBV4-2 and TRBJ1-1; D not resolved. The sample was naive CD8+ T cells sorted from blood. CDR3 in DNA: TGTGCCAGCAGCCAGGGCAACACTGAAGCTTTCTTT. Its protein is CASSQGNTEAFF.